The rows below give T cell receptor beta chains drawn from one sample of a study of cytotoxic CD8 clonotypes in ibrutinib-treated CLL. This table comes from immunoSEQ multiplex PCR, and its TCRdb copy is limited to in-frame clones, with some not included. The sample records 200,000 to 250,000 clones, 70% to 75% being singletons. The material sequenced was PBMCs, taken after 12 months of ibrutinib treatment. Every receptor here comes from a human donor with chronic lymphocytic leukemia. The CDR3 runs from the conserved cysteine through the conserved F or W. A D gene is named only where the DNA matches it firmly. Where a row states a size, it is once, few, many or the class of an expanded clone; other rows omit it.

V,size,D,J,DNA,CDR3
TRBV2,NA,TRBD2,TRBJ2-3,TGTGCCCCCGCCGGGGCTAGCGGGAGCACAGATACGCAGTATTTT,CAPAGASGSTDTQYF
TRBV6-6,NA,NA,TRBJ2-5,TGTGCCAGCAGTTACTCGGCTGAGACCCAGTACTTC,CASSYSAETQYF
TRBV29-1,NA,TRBD1,TRBJ2-1,TGCAGCGTTGGGACAGGGGTGGAGCAGTTCTTC,CSVGTGVEQFF
TRBV9,NA,NA,TRBJ2-3,TGTGCCAGCAGCGTATCGTGGGGGGATACGCAGTATTTT,CASSVSWGDTQYF
TRBV30,NA,NA,TRBJ2-7,TGTGCCTGGAGTGCATCGAGAGAGCAGTACTTC,CAWSASREQYF
TRBV4-3,NA,TRBD2,TRBJ2-3,TGCGCCAGCAGCCCGCTAGCGGGCACAGATACGCAGTATTTT,CASSPLAGTDTQYF
TRBV5-3,NA,TRBD1,TRBJ2-7,TGTGCCAGAAGCTGCCGGGACAGGGGCCTAATCTCCTACGAGCAGTACTTC,CARSCRDRGLISYEQYF
TRBV30,NA,NA,TRBJ1-5,TGTGCCTGGAGTGTACCGACTCTCCGTCAGCCCCAGCATTTT,CAWSVPTLRQPQHF
TRBV5-4,NA,NA,TRBJ2-5,TGTGCCAGCAGCTTGCAGGGTGGGGAGACCCAGTACTTC,CASSLQGGETQYF
TRBV5-1,NA,NA,TRBJ2-2,TGCGCCAGCAGTTATCCGAACACCGGGGAGCTGTTTTTT,CASSYPNTGELFF
TRBV7-2,NA,TRBD2,TRBJ2-5,TGTGCCAGCAGCGCACGCGGGAGGGCCGAGGTAGAGACCCAGTACTTC,CASSARGRAEVETQYF
TRBV18,NA,NA,TRBJ2-6,TGTGCCAGCTCACCCCAAGTCGGCACTGGGGCCAACGTCCTGACTTTC,CASSPQVGTGANVLTF
TRBV11-1,NA,TRBD1,TRBJ2-5,TGTGCCAGCAGCCCGGACAGGCGAGAGACCCAGTACTTC,CASSPDRRETQYF
TRBV19,NA,NA,TRBJ2-2,TGTGCCAGTAGTTGGGCAGGGCAAACCGGGGAGCTGTTTTTT,CASSWAGQTGELFF
TRBV28,few,NA,TRBJ1-1,TGTGCCAGCAAAATGAGGGAAACTGAAGCTTTCTTT,CASKMRETEAFF
TRBV18,NA,NA,TRBJ1-6,TGTGCCAGCTCACGACCCCCGAATTCACCCCTCCACTTT,CASSRPPNSPLHF
TRBV2,few,NA,TRBJ1-1,TGTGCCAGCAGTGAATACGTGGTTGTTGAAGCTTTCTTT,CASSEYVVVEAFF
TRBV11-2,NA,TRBD2,TRBJ2-1,TGTGCCAGCAGCTTAGAGGCTAGCGGGACTCCCAACAATGAGCAGTTCTTC,CASSLEASGTPNNEQFF
TRBV9,NA,NA,TRBJ1-1,TGTGCCAGCAGCGTAGCCACGGGAGGAGCTTTCTTT,CASSVATGGAFF
TRBV7-2,NA,TRBD2,TRBJ2-7,TGTGCCAGCCAACTAGCGGGACTGGGGGAGCAGTACTTC,CASQLAGLGEQYF
TRBV4-3,NA,NA,TRBJ1-4,TGCGCCAGCAGCCAATCAGTCACAACTAATGAAAAACTGTTTTTT,CASSQSVTTNEKLFF
TRBV27,NA,TRBD1,TRBJ1-1,TGTGCCAGCAGTTCAGCCGGGACAGGGAAGAGTGAAGCTTTCTTT,CASSSAGTGKSEAFF
TRBV30,NA,NA,TRBJ2-5,TGTGCCTGGAGTGTACTCGAGGGGACCCAGTACTTC,CAWSVLEGTQYF
TRBV7-8,NA,NA,TRBJ1-1,TGTGCCAGCAGCCCTACAACAGGGTTGGACACTGAAGCTTTCTTT,CASSPTTGLDTEAFF
TRBV4-1,NA,NA,TRBJ1-1,TGCGCCAGCAGCCAAGATAGAGATAGGTTGAACACTGAAGCTTTCTTT,CASSQDRDRLNTEAFF
TRBV5-1,NA,NA,TRBJ1-4,TGCGCCAGCAGCTCCCCGGCCTATAAAGGATCCGAAAAACTGTTTTTT,CASSSPAYKGSEKLFF
TRBV6-6,once,TRBD2,TRBJ2-7,TGTGCCATCCGGGGGGGTAGCCTCGGGCAGTACTTC,CAIRGGSLGQYF
TRBV7-6,NA,TRBD1,TRBJ2-7,TGTGCCAGCAGCCCCCCGACAGGGCAAAACTTCTACGAGCAGTACTTC,CASSPPTGQNFYEQYF
TRBV5-1,NA,NA,TRBJ2-7,TGCGCCAGCAGCGTGGACAATTCCTACGAGCAGTACTTC,CASSVDNSYEQYF
TRBV9,NA,NA,TRBJ2-6,TGTGCCAGCAGCGGGAACTCTGGGGCCAACGTCCTGACTTTC,CASSGNSGANVLTF
TRBV5-1,NA,NA,TRBJ1-2,TGCGCCAGCAGCGGAATATCACAGGGTGGATATGGCTACACCTTC,CASSGISQGGYGYTF
TRBV19,NA,NA,TRBJ1-5,TGTGCCAGTAGTATCCGGGGGGCGAATGTCCGCGAAGCCCAGCATTTT,CASSIRGANVREAQHF
TRBV9,few,NA,TRBJ2-1,TGTGCCAGCAGCGTTTTAGCGGACTACAATGAGCAGTTCTTC,CASSVLADYNEQFF
TRBV29-1,NA,NA,TRBJ1-1,TGCAGCGTCCGAGGTCCAGCGAACACTGAAGCTTTCTTT,CSVRGPANTEAFF
TRBV14,once,NA,TRBJ2-1,TGTGCCAGCAGCTACAATTCGGGAATCAGATTCAATGAGCAGTTCTTC,CASSYNSGIRFNEQFF
TRBV5-1,NA,NA,TRBJ2-2,TGCGCCAGCACATCCGGAGCCCCCACCGGGGAGCTGTTTTTT,CASTSGAPTGELFF
TRBV10-3,few,TRBD1,TRBJ1-5,TGTGCCATCAGCGGGACAGCAGGACAGCCCCAGCATTTT,CAISGTAGQPQHF
TRBV30,few,NA,TRBJ1-1,TGTGCCTGGAAAGACGGTGAAGCTTTCTTT,CAWKDGEAFF
TRBV10-2,NA,TRBD2,TRBJ2-2,TGCGCCAGCAGTGAAATAGCGGGAGCGGCCGGGGAGCTGTTTTTT,CASSEIAGAAGELFF
TRBV28,NA,TRBD2,TRBJ2-1,TGTGCCAGCATCGGGACTAGCGGCGTCTTGAGGTCCTACAATGAGCAGTTCTTC,CASIGTSGVLRSYNEQFF
TRBV7-2,few,TRBD2,TRBJ2-3,TGTGCCAGCAGCTTAGCCCCACTAGCGGGGGGGAATACGCAGTATTTT,CASSLAPLAGGNTQYF
TRBV5-1,NA,NA,TRBJ1-1,TGCGCCAGCAGCACCGGACTGGATGAAGCTTTCTTT,CASSTGLDEAFF
TRBV4-2,NA,NA,TRBJ1-1,TGTGCCAGCAGCCAGGGCGGGACGAACACTGAAGCTTTCTTT,CASSQGGTNTEAFF
TRBV6-1,NA,NA,TRBJ1-5,TGTGCCAGCAGACTACAGGGTGGTCAGCCCCAGCATTTT,CASRLQGGQPQHF
TRBV7-2,NA,TRBD2,TRBJ2-3,TGTGCCAGCAGCGCTAGACTAGCGGCAGATACGCAGTATTTT,CASSARLAADTQYF
TRBV5-8,NA,TRBD1,TRBJ1-2,TGTGCCAGCAGCGAGGGACAGGCCTATGGCTACACCTTC,CASSEGQAYGYTF
TRBV5-6,NA,NA,TRBJ1-5,TGTGCCAGCAGGTTCAGGGGTGCGAATCAGCCCCAGCATTTT,CASRFRGANQPQHF
TRBV19,NA,NA,TRBJ1-6,TGTGCCAGTAGTATAGGGGGGTCACCCCTCCACTTT,CASSIGGSPLHF
TRBV7-9,NA,TRBD2,TRBJ2-2,TGTGCCAGCAGTCATGACCTGGGGCGGGAGACCACCGGGGAGCTGTTTTTT,CASSHDLGRETTGELFF
TRBV4-1,NA,TRBD1,TRBJ2-4,TGCGCCAGCAGCCAAGATGAGGGGGCGGTCGGAAACATTCAGTACTTC,CASSQDEGAVGNIQYF